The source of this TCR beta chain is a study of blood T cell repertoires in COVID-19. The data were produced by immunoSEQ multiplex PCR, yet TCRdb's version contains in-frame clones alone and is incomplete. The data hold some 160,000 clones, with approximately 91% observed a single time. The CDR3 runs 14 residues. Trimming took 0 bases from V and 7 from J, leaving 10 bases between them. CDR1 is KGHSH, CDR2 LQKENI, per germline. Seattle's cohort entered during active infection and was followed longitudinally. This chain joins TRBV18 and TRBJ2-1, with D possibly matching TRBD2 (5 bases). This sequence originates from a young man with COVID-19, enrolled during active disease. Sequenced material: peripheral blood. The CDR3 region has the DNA TGTGCCAGCTCACCACCGCTAGCCTCTAATGAGCAGTTCTTC. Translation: CASSPPLASNEQFF.